This TCR beta chain was retrieved from a study of cytomegalovirus exposure and HLA in healthy donors. Study-wide context: The roughly 130 validation repertoires, a later analysis reported, used the same platform as the approximately 730 repertoires from the first cohort.

Overall study findings and caveats: Reports showed the classifier diagnosing cytomegalovirus status with high specificity and sensitivity. Rare sequences made up most TCRs, while some public TCRs were found in many donors.

Sequencing was performed with immunoSEQ multiplex PCR; in TCRdb, only in-frame clones are kept and a portion is missing. Of roughly 130,000 clones listed, 80% to 90% were seen once; the top ten hold around 1.4%. For this clone: Its antigen is not known.

The ends were cut back, 2 bases at V and 5 bases at J, with 14 bases in the middle. The germline CDR1 and CDR2 sequences are SGHNT and YYREEE (reference sequence). The CDR3 sequence is 15 residues long. The genes are TRBV5-4 and TRBJ2-1, with D uncertain. This receptor was identified in a woman aged 25 to 39 in good health and CMV-seronegative. Specimen: PBMCs. CDR3: CASSLGTTTNNEQFF. The CDR3 DNA follows: TGTGCCAGCAGCTTAGGAACTACCACTAACAATGAGCAGTTCTTC.